One sample yielded the 28 T cell receptor beta chains listed below, sequenced in a study of shared clonotypes between healthy human individuals (dated by TCRdb to the early 2020s). For the CD8 naive samples, CD45RO-negative cells were positively selected for CCR7, yielding a CD45RA+CCR7+ population from which TemRA cells were excluded. The library was obtained by the immunoSEQ multiplex PCR assay. As stored in TCRdb, this immuneACCESS dataset retains in-frame rearrangements with V and J assigned. A fraction of the clones does not appear; measured against another copy, unresolved V genes explain less than half of the discrepancy, and the remainder lacks a known reason. Within this sample are millions of clones, with approximately 94% of them counted one time only. The ten largest make up 1.1% of the sample. The sequenced material came from naive CD8+ T cells sorted from blood. This specimen's cell subset or site label, interpreted: CD45RA+CCR7+. These receptors came from a man aged 18 to 30 in good health.

The chain couples TRBV5-4 to TRBJ2-7; 9 bases align to TRBD2. There are 12 residues in the CDR3. CDR1 SGHNT and CDR2 YYREEE come from the germline V gene (reference sequence). The trim removed 0 bases at V and 12 bases at J, leaving 4 bases unmatched. CDR3 bases: TGTGCCAGCAGCTTGGCGGGCGGGGGGGCGTACTTC. Protein sequence: CASSLAGGGAYF.

With regard to this clone: The sample holds other DNA sequences that translate to the same CDR3. V usage is TRBV29-1 and J usage is TRBJ2-2; D uncertain. Between the trimmed V and J ends, which lost 1 base and 1 base, there was a span of 4 bases. This CDR3 is 13 amino acids long. The germline V gene has CDR1 SQVTM and CDR2 ANQGSEA. CDR3 protein: CSVEGVNTGELFF. DNA for the CDR3: TGCAGCGTTGAAGGGGTGAACACCGGGGAGCTGTTTTTT.

This rearrangement joins TRBV7-9 to TRBJ2-7, with TRBD2 identical over 11 bases. J was trimmed by 0 bases and V by 4 bases; bases with no gene match: 5. The CDR3 is made up of 16 amino acids. The germline CDR1 and CDR2 sequences are SEHNR and FQNEAQ (reference sequence). The CDR3 is CASSWISGGASYEQYF. CDR3 in DNA: TGTGCCAGCAGCTGGATTAGCGGGGGGGCCTCCTACGAGCAGTACTTC.

The V call is TRBV7-9, the J call TRBJ2-2; the D gene is possibly TRBD2 (5 bases). The CDR3 runs to 15 residues. Trimming removed 2 bases from V and 0 bases from J, with 7 bases in between. CDR1 is SEHNR and CDR2 is FQNEAQ in the germline V gene (reference sequence). In DNA, the CDR3 is TGTGCCAGCAGCTTACGAGGGTCGAACACCGGGGAGCTGTTTTTT. It encodes CASSLRGSNTGELFF.

To note about this clone: The sample has other DNA sequences that encode this CDR3 too. The chain is built from TRBV6-6 and TRBJ2-7; D is perhaps TRBD1 or TRBD2 (6 bases each). This CDR3 has 14 residues. The V end was cut by 2 bases, the J end by 2 bases, with 10 bases between. Germline CDR1 is MNHNY and CDR2 is SVGAGI (reference sequence). CDR3 in DNA: TGTGCCAGCAGTTACGGGGGGCAGGCCTACGAGCAGTACTTC. Amino acid sequence: CASSYGGQAYEQYF.

The rearrangement joins TRBV5-1 to TRBJ2-7; TRBD1 is a possible D gene (6 bases). The CDR3 totals 13 residues. Trimming removed 5 bases from V and 2 bases from J, with 11 bases in between. In germline, CDR1 is SGHRS, CDR2 YFSETQ. The CDR3 sequence: CASSWDTPYEQYF. CDR3 sequence (DNA): TGCGCCAGCAGTTGGGACACCCCCTACGAGCAGTACTTC.

This rearrangement joins TRBV9 to TRBJ2-7; 8 bases align to TRBD2. Germline loops: CDR1 SGDLS, CDR2 YYNGEE. V dropped 3 bases and J dropped 4; count of bases not matched to a gene: 9. CDR3 length: 15 amino acids. The CDR3 sequence: CASSEGGTSEYEQYF. CDR3 in DNA: TGTGCCAGCAGCGAGGGGGGGACTAGTGAATACGAGCAGTACTTC.

This chain joins TRBV9 and TRBJ2-7; 7 nucleotides agree with TRBD2. J lost 3 bases, V lost 4 bases, and 10 bases had no gene match. The CDR3 has 15 amino acids. CDR1 and CDR2 (germline): SGDLS, YYNGEE. CDR3 bases: TGTGCCAGCAGCCCTGGAGGGGAGGGAGTCTACGAGCAGTACTTC. This translates into CASSPGGEGVYEQYF.

This clone showed up just once. The rearrangement links TRBV5-1 to TRBJ2-7, with 8 bases aligning to TRBD1. Germline loops: CDR1 SGHRS, CDR2 YFSETQ. The CDR3 has 14 amino acids. Trimming took 3 bases from V and 5 from J; bases not matched to a gene: 7. This CDR3 reads CASSSQGVIDEQYF. CDR3 coding DNA: TGCGCCAGCAGCTCACAGGGGGTAATCGACGAGCAGTACTTC. Using reference TRBV5-1 and TRBJ2-7 for the parts outside the CDR3, the full variable domain is KAGVTQTPRYLIKTRGQQVTLSCSPISGHRSVSWYQQTPGQGLQFLFEYFSETQRNKGNFPGRFSGRQFSNSRSEMNVSTLELGDSALYLCASSSQGVIDEQYFGPGTRLTVT.

J is TRBJ2-5 and V is TRBV9; a weak D match, TRBD2 (5 bases). The CDR3 runs to 14 residues. CDR1 is SGDLS, CDR2 YYNGEE, per germline. Trimming pared 4 bases from V and 5 bases from J, leaving 15 bases between. The CDR3 bases are TGTGCCAGCAGCCCACTCGGGGAGCGGGAGACCCAGTACTTC. This codes for CASSPLGERETQYF.

This clone was recorded only once. V and J are TRBV16 and TRBJ2-5; a possible D gene is TRBD2 (5 bases). With 4 bases removed from V and 0 bases from J, the gap between germline ends came to 6 bases. CDR1 and CDR2 from the germline V gene are KGHSY and FQNENV. The CDR3 contains 13 residues. CDR3 amino acids: CASSLDYQETQYF. The CDR3 region has the DNA TGTGCCAGCAGCCTGGACTACCAAGAGACCCAGTACTTC.

This chain uses TRBV5-4 with TRBJ2-1; D assignment may be TRBD1 or TRBD2 (6 bases each). The CDR3 loop spans 16 amino acids. Germline V gene data show CDR1 as SGHNT and CDR2 as YYREEE (reference sequence). The V and J ends lost 4 bases and 7 bases respectively, with 21 bases between them. CDR3 protein: CASSPPVLGGKNEQFF. The CDR3 DNA reads as TGTGCCAGCAGCCCTCCCGTATTGGGGGGCAAAAATGAGCAGTTCTTC.

The J gene is TRBJ2-7, the V gene TRBV28; 7 bases fit TRBD1. The trim removed 5 bases at V and 3 bases at J, leaving 10 bases unmatched. The CDR3 runs to 15 residues. Looked up from germline, CDR1 is MDHEN and CDR2 is SYDVKM. The CDR3 DNA is TGTGCCAGCAGTCCAGGGGGTCACCCCTTCTACGAGCAGTACTTC. Translation: CASSPGGHPFYEQYF.

This sequence joins TRBV29-1 and TRBJ1-2, with D possibly being TRBD1 (5 bases). Trimming took 0 bases from V and 7 from J, leaving 6 bases between them. This CDR3 comprises 11 residues. Germline values: CDR1 SQVTM, CDR2 ANQGSEA. The CDR3 here is CSVEDDSGYTF. The DNA for the CDR3 is TGCAGCGTTGAAGATGACAGTGGCTACACCTTC.

The chain combines TRBV13 with TRBJ2-5, with D perhaps TRBD1 (6 bases). From germline, CDR1 is PRHDT and CDR2 FYEKMQ (reference sequence). The CDR3 loop spans 15 amino acids. V was clipped by 5 bases and J by 7 bases, with 20 bases between them. CDR3 sequence reads: CASSTTEQGAGTQYF. As DNA, the CDR3 is TGTGCCAGCAGCACGACAGAACAGGGTGCAGGGACCCAGTACTTC.

The rearrangement links TRBV6-5 to TRBJ1-3; D is possibly TRBD1 (5 bases). Deletions cut 2 bases from V and 2 bases from J, with 10 bases between. The CDR3 has 15 residues. The V gene's germline CDR1 is MNHEY and CDR2 SVGAGI. The CDR3 loop is CASSYRGQPGNTIYF. The CDR3 DNA reads as TGTGCCAGCAGTTACCGCGGACAACCTGGAAACACCATATATTTT.

This rearrangement joins TRBV4-1 to TRBJ2-5; a weak D match, TRBD2 (5 bases). The J call is uncertain, as TRBJ2-7 better fits the DNA end. The CDR3 sequence is 15 residues long. Germline V lookup: CDR1 MGHRA, CDR2 YSYEKL. Here the CDR3 DNA reads TGCGCCAGCAGCCAACGCGACGGGAACAGCTACGAGCAGTACTTC. Its protein is CASSQRDGNSYEQYF.

Of note for this clone: The sample holds other DNA sequences that translate to the same CDR3. This chain joins TRBV28 and TRBJ2-5; 9 bases match TRBD1. This CDR3 is 16 amino acids long. Trimming removed 5 bases from V and 1 base from J; junction bases left unmatched: 8. CDR1 and CDR2 from the germline V gene are MDHEN and SYDVKM. The CDR3 region has the DNA TGTGCCAGCAGTAAAACCGGGACAGGGATCCAAGAGACCCAGTACTTC. It specifies CASSKTGTGIQETQYF.

The CDR3 spells CASSPTGPYGYTF. CDR3 nucleotide sequence: TGTGCCAGCAGCCCGACAGGGCCCTATGGCTACACCTTC. This chain uses TRBV6-5 with TRBJ1-2, with 7 positions matching TRBD1. Germline values: CDR1 MNHEY, CDR2 SVGAGI. J lost 4 bases, V lost 6 bases, and 5 bases had no gene match. The CDR3 covers 13 residues.

This clone has just one count. The same CDR3 arises from other DNA sequences in this sample as well. The chain carries TRBV9 and TRBJ1-1, with 8 bases fitting TRBD1. The CDR3 covers 15 residues. Germline V CDR1 and CDR2: SGDLS, YYNGEE. The trim removed 0 bases at V and 1 base at J, leaving 2 bases unmatched. CDR3 sequence: CASSVGGTGNTEAFF. CDR3 DNA: TGTGCCAGCAGCGTAGGTGGGACAGGGAACACTGAAGCTTTCTTT.

The genes are TRBV6-1 and TRBJ2-7; D is tentatively TRBD1 or TRBD2 (5 bases each). Between the trimmed V and J ends, which lost 4 bases and 1 base, there was a span of 17 bases. Germline values: CDR1 MNHNS, CDR2 SASEGT. The CDR3 contains 16 residues. CDR3 region: CASSAWDAYPSYEQYF. The CDR3 DNA reads TGTGCCAGCAGTGCTTGGGACGCCTACCCTTCCTACGAGCAGTACTTC.

This rearrangement joins TRBV7-3 to TRBJ2-1, with TRBD2 identical over 7 bases. The CDR3 has 15 amino acids. V was pared by 5 bases and J by 0 bases, with 4 bases of the junction left unmatched. Per the germline V gene, CDR1 is SGHTA and CDR2 is FQGTGA. CDR3 sequence reads: CASSPGGSSYNEQFF. The CDR3 bases are TGTGCCAGCAGCCCGGGCGGGAGCTCCTACAATGAGCAGTTCTTC.

J is TRBJ2-7 and V is TRBV14; tentative D call: TRBD2 (6 bases). The V and J ends lost 4 bases and 2 bases respectively, with 12 bases between them. The CDR3 spans 14 residues. Germline lookup yields CDR1 SGHDN and CDR2 FVKESK. Here the CDR3 reads CASSRVGGTYEQYF. The CDR3 DNA is TGTGCCAGCAGCCGAGTCGGGGGAACCTACGAGCAGTACTTC.

CDR3 coding DNA: TGTGCCATCAGTGACCCCGGGGCCGAATCCAACTATGGCTACACCTTC. This sequence encodes CAISDPGAESNYGYTF. The chain employs TRBV10-3 and TRBJ1-2; D possibly corresponds to TRBD1 (5 bases). In germline, CDR1 is ENHRY, CDR2 SYGVKD. This CDR3 spans 16 amino acids. V lost 3 bases to trimming and J lost 2 bases, with 16 bases between them.

This chain joins TRBV30 and TRBJ1-5; 7 bases agree with TRBD1. The CDR3 loop spans 15 amino acids. Germline CDR1 and CDR2: GTSNPN and SVGIG (reference sequence). Germline trimming cut 0 bases from V and 1 base from J; bases unmatched to any gene: 3. The chain's CDR3 is CAWSVQGMSNQPQHF. The DNA of the CDR3 is TGTGCCTGGAGTGTACAGGGGATGAGCAATCAGCCCCAGCATTTT.

Concerning this clone: This same CDR3 is encoded by further DNA sequences in the sample. V is TRBV28 and J is TRBJ1-3; D gene unclear. The germline CDR1 and CDR2 sequences are MDHEN and SYDVKM. The CDR3 is 14 amino acids. V was pared by 3 bases and J by 1 base, with 7 bases between. The CDR3 DNA is TGTGCCAGCAGTTTCCGGGGATCTGGAAACACCATATATTTT. This gives the protein CASSFRGSGNTIYF.

V and J are TRBV9 and TRBJ2-1, with 13 bases aligning to TRBD2. Germline V gene lookup returns CDR1 SGDLS and CDR2 YYNGEE. Germline trimming cut 3 bases from V and 9 bases from J; bases unmatched to any gene: 15. The CDR3 covers 18 residues. The CDR3, as DNA: TGTGCCAGCAGCGAGGGGACCCGGACTAGCGGGGGTTCTGGTGAGCAGTTCTTC. It codes for CASSEGTRTSGGSGEQFF.

The V and J genes are TRBV29-1 and TRBJ2-1, with a tentative D call TRBD1 (7 bases). CDR1 SQVTM and CDR2 ANQGSEA come from the germline V gene. V lost 7 bases, J lost 7 bases, and 23 bases lay in between. The CDR3 is made up of 15 amino acids. The CDR3 region is CSGGDSPAASNEQFF. Written as DNA, the CDR3 is TGCAGCGGGGGGGACAGCCCCGCTGCCTCTAATGAGCAGTTCTTC.